One sample yielded the 11 T cell receptor beta chains listed below, sequenced in a study of vaccination and CD4 T cells after COVID-19. No antigen has been assigned to these receptors. Treatment indicated: approximately nine-day PBMC culture with coronavirus spike peptide pools or control peptides (ViraFEST assay). Cultured CD4+ T cells had their DNA profiled by the Oncomine TCR Beta short-read assay. TCRdb re-derived calls from the PCR reads in MiXCR, one entry per CDR3 protein. The top ten clones hold around half of a sample with about 6,300 distinct CDR3 sequences, approximately 71% of them seen once. Sequencing used CD4+ T cells from blood, cultured in vitro. These receptors were collected from a human donor who had recovered from COVID-19.

The J gene is TRBJ2-7, the V gene TRBV6-5; D unresolved. CDR1 and CDR2 from the germline V gene are MNHEY and SVGAGI. This CDR3 has 12 residues. V was clipped by 1 base and J by 6 bases, with 7 bases between them. CDR3 amino acids: CASSYLSSEQYF. The CDR3 DNA sequence: TGTGCCAGCAGTTACTTATCTTCCGAGCAGTACTTC.

The V call is TRBV7-2, the J call TRBJ2-5, with 10 bases aligning to TRBD2. The trim removed 6 bases at V and 5 bases at J, leaving 3 bases unmatched. Germline CDR1 is SGHTA and CDR2 is FQGNSA. The CDR3 is 13 amino acids. CDR3 sequence reads: CASRRGLAETQYF. The CDR3 DNA reads as TGTGCCAGCAGACGGGGACTAGCGGAGACCCAGTACTTC. Using reference TRBV7-2 and TRBJ2-5 for the parts outside the CDR3, the full variable domain is GAGVSQSPSNKVTEKGKDVELRCDPISGHTALYWYRQSLGQGLEFLIYFQGNSAPDKSGLPSDRFSAERTGGSVSTLTIQRTQQEDSAVYLCASRRGLAETQYFGPGTRLLVL.

J is TRBJ2-3 and V is TRBV24-1; the D gene is possibly TRBD2 (6 bases). Trimming removed 2 bases from V and 2 bases from J, with 13 bases in between. Looked up from germline, CDR1 is KGHDR and CDR2 is SFDVKD. This CDR3 is built from 16 residues. In DNA form, the CDR3 reads TGTGCCACCAGTGATTCTAGCGACCCGTCCACAGATACGCAGTATTTT. It specifies CATSDSSDPSTDTQYF.

The chain joins TRBV5-1 to TRBJ1-1, with D perhaps TRBD1 (6 bases). The CDR3 runs 15 residues. Germline V gene lookup returns CDR1 SGHRS and CDR2 YFSETQ. Trimming took off 4 bases at V and 5 bases at J, with 18 bases between the two ends. As DNA, the CDR3 is TGCGCCAGCAGCGGGGGTCGGGGGCTTGATACTGAAGCTTTCTTT. Residues: CASSGGRGLDTEAFF.

The chain links TRBV27 to TRBJ1-2; 7 bases match TRBD1. This CDR3 region has 13 residues. Germline V CDR1 and CDR2: MNHEY, SMNVEV (reference sequence). The J segment lost 4 bases and the V segment lost 7 bases, leaving 6 bases of the junction unmatched. The CDR3 here is CASTQTGSYGYTF. The CDR3 DNA sequence: TGTGCCAGCACCCAGACAGGGTCCTATGGCTACACCTTC.

This chain uses TRBV7-2 with TRBJ2-3, with D maybe TRBD2 (5 bases). This CDR3 has 13 amino acids. V lost 6 bases and J lost 4, with 11 bases in between. Germline CDR1 and CDR2: SGHTA and FQGNSA. CDR3 nucleotides: TGTGCCAGCAGTCCACAGAGGGCAGATACGCAGTATTTT. Translation gives CASSPQRADTQYF.

The chain carries TRBV20-1 and TRBJ1-5; 7 positions match TRBD1. Losses at the gene ends were 5 bases for V and 1 base for J; bases not matched to a gene: 17. Germline V gene data show CDR1 as DFQATT and CDR2 as SNEGSKA (reference sequence). The CDR3 loop spans 18 amino acids. CDR3 loop: CSASTPPGGGRSNQPQHF. CDR3 nucleotides: TGCAGTGCTTCTACCCCCCCAGGGGGAGGGAGGAGCAATCAGCCCCAGCATTTT.

The chain is built from TRBV7-9 and TRBJ2-7, with 15 bases identical to TRBD2. CDR1 and CDR2 (germline): SEHNR, FQNEAQ (reference sequence). J gave up 2 bases and V 4 bases, and 9 bases lay outside the gene matches. The CDR3 covers 18 residues. In DNA form, the CDR3 reads TGTGCCAGCAGCTCACGGACTAGCGGGAGGGCCTCCCCCTACGAGCAGTACTTC. Residues: CASSSRTSGRASPYEQYF. The variable domain in full, with the rest retrieved from reference TRBV7-9 and TRBJ2-7, is DTGVSQNPRHKITKRGQNVTFRCDPISEHNRLYWYRQTLGQGPEFLTYFQNEAQLEKSRLLSDRFSAERPKGSFSTLEIQRTEQGDSAMYLCASSSRTSGRASPYEQYFGPGTRLTVT.

The J gene is TRBJ2-1, the V gene TRBV6-5, with 7 bases matching TRBD2. Trimming removed 3 bases from V and 5 bases from J; junction bases left unmatched: 13. The germline CDR1 and CDR2 sequences are MNHEY and SVGAGI. The CDR3 length is 17 residues. As DNA, the CDR3 is TGTGCCAGCAGTTATTGGGGTCGAGGGAGGGCCAACAATGAGCAGTTCTTC. Translating gives CASSYWGRGRANNEQFF.

CDR3 protein: CATATDLNTEAFF. In DNA form, the CDR3 reads TGTGCCACCGCGACAGACTTAAACACTGAAGCTTTCTTT. The chain recombines TRBV2 with TRBJ1-1; perhaps TRBD1 as D (5 bases). The CDR3 sequence is 13 residues long. CDR1 is SNHLY, CDR2 FYNNEI, per germline. V gave up 10 bases and J gave up 2 bases, with 14 bases separating them.

The rearrangement links TRBV20-1 to TRBJ1-6, with 7 bases identical to TRBD1. Trimming at V came to 5 bases and at J to 6 bases, leaving 4 bases not matched to a gene. Germline V lookup: CDR1 DFQATT, CDR2 SNEGSKA (reference sequence). This CDR3 comprises 13 residues. CDR3 sequence (DNA): TGCAGTGCTGGGACAGATACTAATTCACCCCTCCACTTT. Amino acids: CSAGTDTNSPLHF.